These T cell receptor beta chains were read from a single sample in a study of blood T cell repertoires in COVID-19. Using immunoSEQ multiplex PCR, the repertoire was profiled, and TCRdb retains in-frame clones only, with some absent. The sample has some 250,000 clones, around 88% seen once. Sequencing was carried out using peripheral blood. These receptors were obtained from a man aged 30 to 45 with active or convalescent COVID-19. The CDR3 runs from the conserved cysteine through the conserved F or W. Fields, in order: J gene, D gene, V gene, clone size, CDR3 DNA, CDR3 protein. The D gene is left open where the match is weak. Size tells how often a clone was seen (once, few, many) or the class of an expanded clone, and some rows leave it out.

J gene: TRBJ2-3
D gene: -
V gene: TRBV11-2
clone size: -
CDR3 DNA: TGTGCCAGCAGCTTAGTTCAGGGATCCACAGATACGCAGTATTTT
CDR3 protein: CASSLVQGSTDTQYF

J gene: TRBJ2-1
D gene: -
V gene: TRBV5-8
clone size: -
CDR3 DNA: TGTGCCAGCAGAGCCCAGAGCGCCTACAATGAGCAGTTCTTC
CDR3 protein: CASRAQSAYNEQFF

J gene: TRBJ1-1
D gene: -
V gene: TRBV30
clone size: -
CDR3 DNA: TGTGCCTGGAGTCGGATTCGAGGTGAAGCTTTCTTT
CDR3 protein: CAWSRIRGEAFF

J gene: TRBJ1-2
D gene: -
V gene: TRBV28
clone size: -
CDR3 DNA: TGTGCCAGCAGTTTAATGGGGGCGAGCTACACCTTC
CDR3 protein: CASSLMGASYTF

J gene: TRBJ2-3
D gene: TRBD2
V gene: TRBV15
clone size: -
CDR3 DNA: TGTGCCACCAGCAGTACCGGGACTAGCGGCACAGATACGCAGTATTTT
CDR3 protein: CATSSTGTSGTDTQYF

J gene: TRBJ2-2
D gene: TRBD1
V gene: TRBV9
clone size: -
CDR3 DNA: TGTGCCAGCAGCGTAACAGCCTGGGACAGGGGGCGGACCGGGGAGCTGTTTTTT
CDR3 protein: CASSVTAWDRGRTGELFF

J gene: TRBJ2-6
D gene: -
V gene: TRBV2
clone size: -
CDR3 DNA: TGTGCCAGCAGGATGGAGTTTATCTCTGGGGCCAACGTCCTGACTTTC
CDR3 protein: CASRMEFISGANVLTF

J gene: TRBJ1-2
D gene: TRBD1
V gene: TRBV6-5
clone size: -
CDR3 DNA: TGTGCCAGCAGCCGGAAGGGGACAGGGAACTATGGCTACACCTTC
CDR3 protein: CASSRKGTGNYGYTF

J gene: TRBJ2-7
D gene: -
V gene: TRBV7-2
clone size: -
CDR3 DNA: TGTGCCAGCAGCTTAGATTCCAACGAGCAGTACTTC
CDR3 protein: CASSLDSNEQYF

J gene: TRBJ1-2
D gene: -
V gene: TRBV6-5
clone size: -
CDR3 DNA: TGTGCCAGCAGTAGGCAGGGGAAGGATGGCTACACCTTC
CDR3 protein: CASSRQGKDGYTF

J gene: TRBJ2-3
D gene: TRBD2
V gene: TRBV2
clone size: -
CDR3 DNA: TGTGCCAGCGGACCCGGCGGGGGAAGCACAGATACGCAGTATTTT
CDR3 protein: CASGPGGGSTDTQYF

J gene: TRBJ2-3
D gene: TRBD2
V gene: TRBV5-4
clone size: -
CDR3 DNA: TGTGCCAGCAGCTTGGTCCTAGCGGGGGGAACCTCAGATACGCAGTATTTT
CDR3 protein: CASSLVLAGGTSDTQYF

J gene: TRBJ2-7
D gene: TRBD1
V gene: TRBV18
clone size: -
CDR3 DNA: TGTGCCAGCTCACCTTCCGGGACAGGCTACGAGCAGTACTTC
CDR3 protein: CASSPSGTGYEQYF

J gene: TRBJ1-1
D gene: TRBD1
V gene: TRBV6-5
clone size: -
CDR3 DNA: TGTGCCAGCAGTCCTCAGACAGGGGAGGGCACTGAAGCTTTCTTT
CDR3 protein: CASSPQTGEGTEAFF

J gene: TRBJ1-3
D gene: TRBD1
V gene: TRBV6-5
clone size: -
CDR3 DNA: TGTGCCAGCAGACCCGGGACAGGGGGCAGCCACACCATATATTTT
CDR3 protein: CASRPGTGGSHTIYF

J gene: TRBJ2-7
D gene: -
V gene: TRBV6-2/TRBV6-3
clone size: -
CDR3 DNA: TGTGCCAGCAGTTACTCGATAGCGTCCTACGAGCAGTACTTC
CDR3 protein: CASSYSIASYEQYF

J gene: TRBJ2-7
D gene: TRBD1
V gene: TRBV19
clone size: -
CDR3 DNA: TGTGCCAGTAGTTTTGCCGGGACAGGGGGCTGGGACGAGCAGTACTTC
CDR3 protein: CASSFAGTGGWDEQYF

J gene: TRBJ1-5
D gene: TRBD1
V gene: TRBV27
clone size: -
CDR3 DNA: TGTGCCAGCAGTTTAACCGGGACAGGCATCAATCAGCCCCAGCATTTT
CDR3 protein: CASSLTGTGINQPQHF

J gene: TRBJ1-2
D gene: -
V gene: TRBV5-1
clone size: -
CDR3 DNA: TGCGCCAGCAGCTTCCGGGACTCGGGAAACTATGGCTACACCTTC
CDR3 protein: CASSFRDSGNYGYTF

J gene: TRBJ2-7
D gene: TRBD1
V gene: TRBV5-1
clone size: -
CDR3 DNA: TGCGCCAGCAGCTACAGACAGGGGCAGGGCGAGCAGTACTTC
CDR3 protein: CASSYRQGQGEQYF

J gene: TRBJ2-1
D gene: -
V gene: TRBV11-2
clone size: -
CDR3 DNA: TGTGCCAGCAGCGCACGACAGGACAATGAGCAGTTCTTC
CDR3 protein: CASSARQDNEQFF

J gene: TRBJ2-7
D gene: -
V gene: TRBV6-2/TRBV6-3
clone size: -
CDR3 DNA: TGTGCCAGCAGTTACCGGCGCGGGGGCCCTTCCTACGAGCAGTACTTC
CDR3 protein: CASSYRRGGPSYEQYF

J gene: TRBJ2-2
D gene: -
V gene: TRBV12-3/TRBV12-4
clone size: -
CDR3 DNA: TGTGCCAGCAGTCCACATACCGGGGAGCTGTTTTTT
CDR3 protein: CASSPHTGELFF

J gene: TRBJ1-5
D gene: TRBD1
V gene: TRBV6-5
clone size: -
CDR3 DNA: TGTGCCAGCAGAGGATCCGGGACAGGGGCCCAGCCCCAGCATTTT
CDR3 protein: CASRGSGTGAQPQHF

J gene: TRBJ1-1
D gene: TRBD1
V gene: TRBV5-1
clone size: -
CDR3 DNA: TGCGCCAGCAGCTTGACAGGGGACACTGAAACTTTCTTT
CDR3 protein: CASSLTGDTETFF

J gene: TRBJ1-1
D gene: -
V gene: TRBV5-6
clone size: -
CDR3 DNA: TGTGCCAGCAGCTCCCTCAGGGTTTTGAACACTGAAGCTTTCTTT
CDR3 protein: CASSSLRVLNTEAFF

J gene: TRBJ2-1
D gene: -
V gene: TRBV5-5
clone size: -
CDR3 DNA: TGTGCCAGCAGCCCTGGAAACCTAGGACAGGAGGGATTCTTC
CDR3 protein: CASSPGNLGQEGFF

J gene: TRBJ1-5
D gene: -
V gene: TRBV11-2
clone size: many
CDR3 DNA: TGTGCCAGCAGCAGGGGAGGGAGCAATCAGCCCCAGCATTTT
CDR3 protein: CASSRGGSNQPQHF

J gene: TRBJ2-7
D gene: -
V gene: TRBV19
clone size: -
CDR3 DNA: TGTGCCAGTAGTATCGCCTTACAGGAAACCTACGAGCAGTACTTC
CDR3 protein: CASSIALQETYEQYF

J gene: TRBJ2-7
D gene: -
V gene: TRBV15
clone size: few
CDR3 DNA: TGTGCCACCAGCTCTGGACTTTACTACGAGCAGTACTTC
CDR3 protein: CATSSGLYYEQYF